The rows below give T cell receptor beta chains drawn from one sample of a study of blood T cell repertoires in COVID-19. Data came from immunoSEQ multiplex PCR; TCRdb stores just in-frame clones and leaves some out. The data contain roughly 90,000 clones, approximately 86% of them singletons. The sequenced material came from peripheral blood. These receptors came from a man in his forties with acute or convalescent COVID-19. The CDR3 runs from the conserved cysteine through the conserved F or W. Fields, in order: D gene, clone size, J gene, V gene, CDR3 protein, CDR3 DNA. D genes are given only for firm matches. Only part of the rows carry a size: once, few, many, or a class if the clone is expanded.

NA NA TRBJ2-1 TRBV11-2 CASRRAGSSYNEQFF TGTGCCAGCAGACGTGCGGGGAGCTCCTACAATGAGCAGTTCTTC
TRBD1 NA TRBJ2-1 TRBV6-2/TRBV6-3 CASSYPTGSSYNEQFF TGTGCCAGCAGTTACCCGACAGGGAGCTCCTACAATGAGCAGTTCTTC
TRBD1 NA TRBJ2-1 TRBV5-1 CASSRKDRGIYNEQFF TGCGCCAGCAGCAGGAAGGACAGGGGGATTTACAATGAGCAGTTCTTC
TRBD1 NA TRBJ1-1 TRBV20-1 CSASTGQGPWYTEAFF TGCAGTGCTAGTACGGGACAGGGACCTTGGTACACTGAAGCTTTCTTT
TRBD1 few TRBJ2-5 TRBV7-9 CASSLGGQGGPETQYF TGTGCCAGCAGCTTAGGAGGACAGGGGGGGCCTGAGACCCAGTACTTC
TRBD1 NA TRBJ2-7 TRBV5-1 CASSLAGQGVTYEQYF TGCGCCAGCAGCTTGGCGGGACAGGGTGTTACCTACGAGCAGTACTTC
NA NA TRBJ1-5 TRBV2 CASSEGREGWTHSNQPQHF TGTGCCAGCAGTGAGGGTAGGGAGGGGTGGACCCATAGCAATCAGCCCCAGCATTTT
TRBD1 NA TRBJ1-5 TRBV11-2 CASSLDKLGTGSINQPQHF TGTGCCAGCAGCTTAGATAAGTTGGGGACAGGGTCCATCAATCAGCCCCAGCATTTT
NA NA TRBJ1-3 TRBV5-5 CASSLEPVTGNTIYF TGTGCCAGCAGCTTGGAACCAGTGACAGGAAACACCATATATTTT
NA NA TRBJ2-5 TRBV3-1/TRBV3-2 CASSHGQPQETQYF TGTGCCAGCAGCCATGGACAGCCCCAAGAGACCCAGTACTTC
NA NA TRBJ2-7 TRBV19 CASSIWEDEQYF TGTGCCAGTAGTATTTGGGAGGACGAGCAGTACTTC
NA few TRBJ1-2 TRBV4-1 CASSQDHDRANGYTF TGCGCCAGCAGCCAAGATCATGACAGAGCGAATGGCTACACCTTC
NA NA TRBJ1-1 TRBV14 CASSQDGTFTEAFF TGTGCCAGCAGCCAAGACGGGACATTCACTGAAGCTTTCTTT
NA NA TRBJ1-2 TRBV29-1 CSVELDSYGYTF TGCAGCGTTGAATTGGACAGCTATGGCTACACCTTC
TRBD1 NA TRBJ2-1 TRBV7-2 CASSLSRTGARNEQFF TGTGCCAGCAGCTTAAGTAGGACAGGGGCCCGCAATGAGCAGTTCTTC